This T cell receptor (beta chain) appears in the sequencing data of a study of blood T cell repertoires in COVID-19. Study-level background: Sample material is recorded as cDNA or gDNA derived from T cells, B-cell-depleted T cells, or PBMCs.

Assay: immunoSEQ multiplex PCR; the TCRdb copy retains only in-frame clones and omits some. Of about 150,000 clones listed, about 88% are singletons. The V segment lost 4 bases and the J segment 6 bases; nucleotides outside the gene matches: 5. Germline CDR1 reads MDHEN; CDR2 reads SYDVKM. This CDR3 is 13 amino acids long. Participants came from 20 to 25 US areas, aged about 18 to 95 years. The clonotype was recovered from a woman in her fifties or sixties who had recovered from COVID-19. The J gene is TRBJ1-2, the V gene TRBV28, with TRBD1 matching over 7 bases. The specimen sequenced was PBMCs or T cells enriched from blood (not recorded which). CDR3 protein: CASSSTGLNGYTF. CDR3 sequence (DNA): TGTGCCAGCAGTTCGACAGGGTTGAATGGCTACACCTTC.